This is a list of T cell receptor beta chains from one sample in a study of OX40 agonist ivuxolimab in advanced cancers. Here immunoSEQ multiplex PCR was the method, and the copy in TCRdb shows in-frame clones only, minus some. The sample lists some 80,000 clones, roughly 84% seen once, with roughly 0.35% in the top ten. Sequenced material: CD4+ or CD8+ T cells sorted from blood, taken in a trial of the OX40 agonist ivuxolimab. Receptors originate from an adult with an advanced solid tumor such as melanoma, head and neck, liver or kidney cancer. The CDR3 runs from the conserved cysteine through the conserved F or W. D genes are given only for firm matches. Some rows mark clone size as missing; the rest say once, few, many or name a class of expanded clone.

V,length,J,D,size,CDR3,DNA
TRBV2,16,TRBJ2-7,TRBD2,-,CASSAGLAGVGYEQYF,TGTGCCAGCAGTGCGGGACTAGCGGGAGTGGGGTACGAGCAGTACTTC
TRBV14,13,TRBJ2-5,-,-,CASSQQGMGTQYF,TGTGCCAGCAGCCAGCAGGGAATGGGGACCCAGTACTTC
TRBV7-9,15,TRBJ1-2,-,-,CASRTMEPYNYGYTF,TGTGCCAGCAGGACCATGGAACCGTATAACTATGGCTACACCTTC
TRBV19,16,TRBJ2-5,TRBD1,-,CASSRGDRRYQETQYF,TGTGCCAGTAGTAGGGGGGACAGGCGCTACCAAGAGACCCAGTACTTC
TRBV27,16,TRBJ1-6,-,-,CASSRTDRPRNSPLHF,TGTGCCAGCAGTCGAACTGACAGGCCCCGGAATTCACCCCTCCACTTT
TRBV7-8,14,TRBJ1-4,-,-,CASSLGGGGEKLFF,TGTGCCAGCAGCCTGGGGGGTGGAGGTGAAAAACTGTTTTTT
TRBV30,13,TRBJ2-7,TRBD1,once,CAWSFGQGYEQYF,TGTGCCTGGAGTTTCGGACAGGGCTACGAGCAGTACTTC
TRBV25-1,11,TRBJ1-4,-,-,CASGGYRQLFF,TGTGCCAGCGGGGGTTATCGTCAACTGTTTTTT
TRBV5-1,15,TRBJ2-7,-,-,CASSLVFGATYEQYF,TGCGCCAGCAGCTTGGTGTTCGGAGCAACCTACGAGCAGTACTTC
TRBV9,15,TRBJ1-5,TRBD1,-,CASSPDRDLNQPQHF,TGTGCCAGCAGCCCCGACAGGGATCTCAATCAGCCCCAGCATTTT
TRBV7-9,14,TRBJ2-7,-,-,CASSLVGISYEQYF,TGTGCCAGCAGCTTGGTTGGGATCTCCTACGAGCAGTACTTC
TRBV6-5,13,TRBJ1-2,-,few,CASSPEAGYGYTF,TGTGCCAGCAGTCCAGAAGCAGGCTATGGCTACACCTTC
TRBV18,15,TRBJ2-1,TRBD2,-,CASSPPSSGRNEQFF,TGTGCCAGCTCACCACCGTCCAGCGGGAGGAATGAGCAGTTCTTC
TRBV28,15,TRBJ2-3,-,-,CASSLFVPITDTQYF,TGTGCCAGCAGCCTGTTTGTGCCAATCACAGATACGCAGTATTTT
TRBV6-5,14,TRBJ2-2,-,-,CASSRRREGGELFF,TGTGCCAGCAGTCGCCGACGGGAAGGCGGGGAGCTGTTTTTT
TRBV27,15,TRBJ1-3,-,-,CASRSDSDSGNTIYF,TGTGCCAGCAGGTCGGACAGTGACTCTGGAAACACCATATATTTT
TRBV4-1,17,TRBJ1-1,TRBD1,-,CASSPRDRGRLNTEAFF,TGCGCCAGCAGCCCCCGGGACAGGGGGCGATTGAACACTGAAGCTTTCTTT
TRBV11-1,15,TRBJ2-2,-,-,CASRSHRVPTGELFF,TGTGCCAGCAGGTCTCACAGGGTTCCCACCGGGGAGCTGTTTTTT
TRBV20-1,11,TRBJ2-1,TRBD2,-,CSAGRYNEQFF,TGCAGTGCCGGGAGGTACAATGAGCAGTTCTTC
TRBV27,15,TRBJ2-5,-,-,CASSFALDRQETQYF,TGTGCCAGCAGTTTCGCCCTCGACAGACAAGAGACCCAGTACTTC
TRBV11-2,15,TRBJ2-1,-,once,CASSLALTDSNEQFF,TGTGCCAGCAGCTTAGCCCTGACTGATAGCAATGAGCAGTTCTTC
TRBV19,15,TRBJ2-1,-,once,CASSMSLARYNEQFF,TGTGCCAGTAGTATGAGTCTCGCACGTTACAATGAGCAGTTCTTC
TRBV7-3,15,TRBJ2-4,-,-,CASSPGPGPENIQYF,TGTGCCAGCAGCCCCGGGCCGGGCCCCGAAAACATTCAGTACTTC
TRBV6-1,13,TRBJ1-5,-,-,CASTDSTVQPQHF,TGTGCCAGCACCGATTCAACGGTTCAGCCCCAGCATTTT
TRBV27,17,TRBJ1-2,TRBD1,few,CASSLSRDRGRIDGYTF,TGTGCCAGCAGTTTATCCCGGGACAGGGGGCGGATTGATGGCTACACCTTC
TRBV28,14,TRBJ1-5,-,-,CASSPPGGNQPQHF,TGTGCCAGCAGCCCTCCAGGAGGAAATCAGCCCCAGCATTTT
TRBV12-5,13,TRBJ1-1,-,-,CASVPPGDTEAFF,TGTGCTAGTGTCCCTCCGGGAGACACTGAAGCTTTCTTT
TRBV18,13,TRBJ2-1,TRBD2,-,CASSREGRGEQFF,TGTGCCAGCTCTCGCGAGGGGAGGGGTGAGCAGTTCTTC
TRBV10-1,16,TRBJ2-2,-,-,CASTGSAGYNTGELFF,TGCGCCAGCACAGGATCAGCGGGCTACAACACCGGGGAGCTGTTTTTT
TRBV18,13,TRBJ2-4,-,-,CASSEDRQNIQYF,TGTGCCAGCTCAGAGGACAGACAAAACATTCAGTACTTC
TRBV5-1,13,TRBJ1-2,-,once,CASSLDVRQGYTF,TGCGCCAGCAGCTTGGACGTCAGGCAGGGCTACACCTTC
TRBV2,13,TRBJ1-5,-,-,CAVASGSNQPQHF,TGTGCCGTCGCCTCGGGGTCAAATCAGCCCCAGCATTTT